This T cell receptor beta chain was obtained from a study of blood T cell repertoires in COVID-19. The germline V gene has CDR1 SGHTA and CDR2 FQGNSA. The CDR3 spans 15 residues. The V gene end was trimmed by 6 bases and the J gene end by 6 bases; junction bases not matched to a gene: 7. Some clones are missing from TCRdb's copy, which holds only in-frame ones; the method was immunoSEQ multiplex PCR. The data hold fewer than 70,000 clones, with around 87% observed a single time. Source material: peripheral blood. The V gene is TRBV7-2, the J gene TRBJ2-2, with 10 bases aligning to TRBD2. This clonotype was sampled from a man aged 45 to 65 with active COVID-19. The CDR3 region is CASSGSSGSSGELFF. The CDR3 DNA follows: TGTGCCAGCAGTGGATCTAGCGGGAGCTCCGGGGAGCTGTTTTTT.